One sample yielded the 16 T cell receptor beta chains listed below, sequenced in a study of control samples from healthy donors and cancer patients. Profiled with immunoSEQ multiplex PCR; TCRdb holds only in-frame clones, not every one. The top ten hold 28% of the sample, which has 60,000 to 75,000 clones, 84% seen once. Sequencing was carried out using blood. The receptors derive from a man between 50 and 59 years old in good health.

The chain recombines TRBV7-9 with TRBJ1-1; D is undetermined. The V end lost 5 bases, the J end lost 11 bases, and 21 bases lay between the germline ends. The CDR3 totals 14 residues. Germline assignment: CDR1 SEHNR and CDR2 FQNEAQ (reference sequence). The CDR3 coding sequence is TGTGCCAGCAGCGCTTTGGGAGTTACTTTTACGGCTTTCTTT. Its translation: CASSALGVTFTAFF.

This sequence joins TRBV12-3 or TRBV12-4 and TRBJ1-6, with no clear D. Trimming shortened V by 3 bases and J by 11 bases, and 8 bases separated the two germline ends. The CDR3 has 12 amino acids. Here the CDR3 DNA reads TGTGCCAGCAGTTTCGGGGAGACACCCCTCCACTTT. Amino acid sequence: CASSFGETPLHF.

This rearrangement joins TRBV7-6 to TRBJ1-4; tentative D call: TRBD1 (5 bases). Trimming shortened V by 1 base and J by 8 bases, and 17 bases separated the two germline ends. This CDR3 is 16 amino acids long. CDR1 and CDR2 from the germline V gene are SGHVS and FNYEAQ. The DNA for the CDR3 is TGTGCCAGCAGCTTAGTATGGGGGACCGAGAAGGAAAAACTGTTTTTT. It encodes CASSLVWGTEKEKLFF.

The CDR3 DNA reads as TGTGCCAGCAGGCATCGGGCAGTGAACACCGGGGAGCTGTTTTTT. Translating it yields CASRHRAVNTGELFF. V gene TRBV11-2 combines with J gene TRBJ2-2; D gene uncertain. The V gene's germline CDR1 is SGHAT and CDR2 FQNNGV. V lost 6 bases and J 1 base, leaving 12 bases between the germline ends. This CDR3 spans 15 amino acids.

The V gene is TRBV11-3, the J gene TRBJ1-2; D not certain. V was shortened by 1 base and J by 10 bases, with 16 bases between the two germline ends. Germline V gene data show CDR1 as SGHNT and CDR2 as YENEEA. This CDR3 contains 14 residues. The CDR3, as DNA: TGTGCCAGCAGCTTAGGCTCCTCCGAGCTAGACTACACCTTC. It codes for CASSLGSSELDYTF.

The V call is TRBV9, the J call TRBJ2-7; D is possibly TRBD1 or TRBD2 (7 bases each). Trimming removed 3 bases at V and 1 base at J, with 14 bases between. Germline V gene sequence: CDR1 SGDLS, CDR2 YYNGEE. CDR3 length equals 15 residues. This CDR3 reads CASSEWEGASYEQYF. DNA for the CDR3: TGTGCCAGCAGCGAATGGGAGGGGGCATCCTACGAGCAGTACTTC.

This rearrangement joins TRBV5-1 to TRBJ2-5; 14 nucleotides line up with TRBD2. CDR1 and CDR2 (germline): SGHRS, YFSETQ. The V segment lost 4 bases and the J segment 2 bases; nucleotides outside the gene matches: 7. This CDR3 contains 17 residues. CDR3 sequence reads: CASSPGLAGAPQETQYF. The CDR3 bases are TGCGCCAGCAGCCCGGGACTAGCGGGAGCGCCGCAAGAGACCCAGTACTTC.

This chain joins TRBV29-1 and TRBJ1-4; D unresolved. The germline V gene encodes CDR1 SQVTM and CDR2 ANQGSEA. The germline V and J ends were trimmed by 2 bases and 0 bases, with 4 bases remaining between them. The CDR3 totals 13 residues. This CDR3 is CSVEPATNEKLFF. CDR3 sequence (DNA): TGCAGCGTTGAACCGGCAACTAATGAAAAACTGTTTTTT.

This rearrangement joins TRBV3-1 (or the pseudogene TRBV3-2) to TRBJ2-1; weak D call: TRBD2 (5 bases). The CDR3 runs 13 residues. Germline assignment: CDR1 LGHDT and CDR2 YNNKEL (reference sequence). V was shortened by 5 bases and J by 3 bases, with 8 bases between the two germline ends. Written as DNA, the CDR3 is TGTGCCAGCAGCTTCGGACTCTACAATGAGCAGTTCTTC. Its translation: CASSFGLYNEQFF.

The CDR3 spells CASSLSKAAYGYTF. The CDR3, as DNA: TGTGCCAGCAGCCTGTCCAAAGCAGCCTATGGCTACACCTTC. The chain uses TRBV11-3 and TRBJ1-2, with no clear D. CDR1 is SGHNT, CDR2 YENEEA, per germline. The CDR3 has 14 residues. Trimming removed 5 bases at V and 4 bases at J, with 14 bases between.

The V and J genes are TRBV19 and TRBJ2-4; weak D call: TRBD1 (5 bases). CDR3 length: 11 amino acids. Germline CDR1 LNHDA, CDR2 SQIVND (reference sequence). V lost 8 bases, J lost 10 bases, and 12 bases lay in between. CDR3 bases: TGTGCCAGTGGCCAGGGTAGGATTCAGTACTTC. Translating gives CASGQGRIQYF.

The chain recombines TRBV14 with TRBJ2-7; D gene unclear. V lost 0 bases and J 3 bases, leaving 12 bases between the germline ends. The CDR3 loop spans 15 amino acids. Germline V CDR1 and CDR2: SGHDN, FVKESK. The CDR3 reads CASSQEKIKNYEQYF. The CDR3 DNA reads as TGTGCCAGCAGCCAAGAAAAGATTAAGAACTACGAGCAGTACTTC.

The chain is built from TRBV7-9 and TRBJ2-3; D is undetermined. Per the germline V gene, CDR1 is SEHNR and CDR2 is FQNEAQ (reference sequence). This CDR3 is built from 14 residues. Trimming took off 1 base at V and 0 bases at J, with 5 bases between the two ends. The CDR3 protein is CASSLGASTDTQYF. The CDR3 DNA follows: TGTGCCAGCAGCTTAGGGGCTAGCACAGATACGCAGTATTTT.

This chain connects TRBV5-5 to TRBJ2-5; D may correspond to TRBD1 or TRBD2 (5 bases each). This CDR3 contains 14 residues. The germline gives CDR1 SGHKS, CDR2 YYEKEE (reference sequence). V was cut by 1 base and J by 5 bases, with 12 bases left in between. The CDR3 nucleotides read TGTGCCAGCAGCTTGCTGGGGGTGGAGGAGACCCAGTACTTC. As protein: CASSLLGVEETQYF.

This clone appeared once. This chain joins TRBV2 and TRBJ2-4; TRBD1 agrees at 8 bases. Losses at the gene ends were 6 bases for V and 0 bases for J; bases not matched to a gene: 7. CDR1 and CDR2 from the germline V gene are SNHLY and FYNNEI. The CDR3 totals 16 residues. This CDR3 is CASSADRGLAKNIQYF. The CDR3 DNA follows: TGTGCCAGCAGCGCCGACAGGGGATTAGCCAAAAACATTCAGTACTTC.

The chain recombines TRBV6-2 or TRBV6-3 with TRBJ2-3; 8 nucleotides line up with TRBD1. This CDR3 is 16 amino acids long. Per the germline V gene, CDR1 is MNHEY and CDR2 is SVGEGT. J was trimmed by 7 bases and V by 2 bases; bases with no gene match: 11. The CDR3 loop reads CASSYNSQGARYTQYF. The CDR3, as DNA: TGTGCCAGCAGTTACAATTCCCAGGGGGCAAGGTATACGCAGTATTTT.